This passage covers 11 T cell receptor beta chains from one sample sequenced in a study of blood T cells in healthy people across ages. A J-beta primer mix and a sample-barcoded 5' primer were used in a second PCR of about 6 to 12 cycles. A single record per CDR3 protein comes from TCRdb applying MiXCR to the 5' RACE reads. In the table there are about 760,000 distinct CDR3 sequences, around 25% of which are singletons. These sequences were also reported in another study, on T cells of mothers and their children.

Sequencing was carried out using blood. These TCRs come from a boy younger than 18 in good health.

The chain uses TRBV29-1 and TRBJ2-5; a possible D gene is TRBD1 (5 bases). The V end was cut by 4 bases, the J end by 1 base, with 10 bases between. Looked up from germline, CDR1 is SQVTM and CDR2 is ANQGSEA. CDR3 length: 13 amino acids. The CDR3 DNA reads TGCAGCGTTGCGGACATAGTCCAAGAGACCCAGTACTTC. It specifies CSVADIVQETQYF.

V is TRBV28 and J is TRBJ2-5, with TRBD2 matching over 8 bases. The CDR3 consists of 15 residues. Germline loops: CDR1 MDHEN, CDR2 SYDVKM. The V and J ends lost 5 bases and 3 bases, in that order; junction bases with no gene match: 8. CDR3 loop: CASSNPGLGEETQYF. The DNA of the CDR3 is TGTGCCAGCAGTAACCCGGGACTAGGGGAAGAGACCCAGTACTTC.

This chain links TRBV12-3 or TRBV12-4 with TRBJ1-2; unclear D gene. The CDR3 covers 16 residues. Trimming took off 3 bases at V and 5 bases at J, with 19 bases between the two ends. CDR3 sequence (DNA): TGTGCCAGCAGTTTTTGGTTCGGGCCCTCGAAGTATGGCTACACCTTC. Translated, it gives CASSFWFGPSKYGYTF.

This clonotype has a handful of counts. CDR3 DNA: TGTGCCAGCAGCCAGGACAGACACACAGATACGCAGTATTTT. Translated, it gives CASSQDRHTDTQYF. The V gene is TRBV28, the J gene TRBJ2-3, with D possibly TRBD1 on 6 matching bases. The CDR3 contains 14 residues. Trimming cost V 6 bases and J 2 bases, with 12 bases left between them. CDR1 and CDR2 (germline): MDHEN, SYDVKM.

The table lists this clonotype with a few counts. CDR3 residues: CASSLGQGRSGSKHNEQFF. The CDR3 DNA is TGTGCCAGCAGCTTAGGGCAGGGGCGATCGGGGAGTAAACACAATGAGCAGTTCTTC. This chain uses TRBV11-2 with TRBJ2-1; D is possibly TRBD1 (6 bases). With 1 base removed from V and 5 bases from J, the gap between germline ends came to 24 bases. This CDR3 has 19 residues. Germline V lookup: CDR1 SGHAT, CDR2 FQNNGV.

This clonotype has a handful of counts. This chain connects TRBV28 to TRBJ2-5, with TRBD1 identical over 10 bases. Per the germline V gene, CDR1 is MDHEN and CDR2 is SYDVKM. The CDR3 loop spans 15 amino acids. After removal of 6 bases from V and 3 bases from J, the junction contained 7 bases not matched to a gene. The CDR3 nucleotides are TGTGCCAGCAGGCCTGACAGGGGGCGCGAAGAGACCCAGTACTTC. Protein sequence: CASRPDRGREETQYF.

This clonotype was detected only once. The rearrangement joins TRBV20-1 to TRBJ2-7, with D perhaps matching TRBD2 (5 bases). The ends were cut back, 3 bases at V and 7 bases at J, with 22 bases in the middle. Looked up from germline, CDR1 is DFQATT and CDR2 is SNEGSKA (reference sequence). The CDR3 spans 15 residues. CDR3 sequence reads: CSASRRFSETGEQYF. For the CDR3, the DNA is TGCAGTGCTAGTCGTCGGTTTTCTGAGACGGGGGAGCAGTACTTC.

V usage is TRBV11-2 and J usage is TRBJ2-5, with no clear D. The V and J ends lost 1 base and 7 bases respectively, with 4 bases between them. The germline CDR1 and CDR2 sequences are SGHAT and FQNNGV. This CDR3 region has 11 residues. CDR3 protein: CASSLGVTQYF. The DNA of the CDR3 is TGTGCCAGCAGCTTAGGCGTGACCCAGTACTTC.

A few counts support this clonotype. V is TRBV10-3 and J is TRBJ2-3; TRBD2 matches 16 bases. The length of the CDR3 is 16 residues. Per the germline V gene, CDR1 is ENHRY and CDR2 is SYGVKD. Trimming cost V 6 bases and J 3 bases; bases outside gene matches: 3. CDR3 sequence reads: CAIRPGLAGGTDTQYF. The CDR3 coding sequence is TGTGCCATCAGACCGGGACTAGCGGGAGGGACAGATACGCAGTATTTT.

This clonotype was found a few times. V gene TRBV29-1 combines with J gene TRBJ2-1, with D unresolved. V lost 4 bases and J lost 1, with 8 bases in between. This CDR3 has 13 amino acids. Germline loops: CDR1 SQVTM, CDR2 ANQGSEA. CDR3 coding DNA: TGCAGCGTTGCCGGGCGGTCCTACAATGAGCAGTTCTTC. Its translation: CSVAGRSYNEQFF.

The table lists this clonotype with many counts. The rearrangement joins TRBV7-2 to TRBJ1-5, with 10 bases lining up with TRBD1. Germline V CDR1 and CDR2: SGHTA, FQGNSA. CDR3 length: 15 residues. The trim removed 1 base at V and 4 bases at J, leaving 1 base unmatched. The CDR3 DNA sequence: TGTGCCAGCAGCTTAGGGACAGGGGGGAATCAGCCCCAGCATTTT. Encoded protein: CASSLGTGGNQPQHF.